The rows below give T cell receptor beta chains drawn from one sample of a study of blood T cell repertoires in COVID-19. Sequencing used immunoSEQ multiplex PCR; TCRdb keeps in-frame clones, though not all of them. This repertoire shows about 52,000 clones, 86% found once; its top ten account for just under 25%. Sequencing was carried out using peripheral blood. These receptors were collected from a woman older than 75 with acute or convalescent COVID-19. The CDR3 runs from the conserved cysteine through the conserved F or W. Each record gives: J gene, clone size, D gene, V gene, CDR3 DNA, CDR3 protein. A D gene is named only where the DNA matches it firmly. Some rows mark clone size as missing; the rest say once, few, many or name a class of expanded clone.

>TRBJ2-1|.|TRBD2|TRBV7-3
TGTGCCAGCAGCTTATTAGCGGGAGTGGTAAACAATGAGCAGTTCTTC
CASSLLAGVVNNEQFF
>TRBJ2-4|.|.|TRBV27
TGTGCCAGCACGTCAGCGGGACAACGGGGGATAGCCAAAAACATTCAGTACTTC
CASTSAGQRGIAKNIQYF
>TRBJ1-2|.|TRBD1|TRBV9
TGTGCCAGCAGTGTTGGGGGACAGGGGGATCTTGGCTACACCTTC
CASSVGGQGDLGYTF
>TRBJ2-7|.|TRBD1|TRBV30
TGTGCCTGGAGTTGGACAGGGAAGTCCTACGAGCAGTACTTC
CAWSWTGKSYEQYF
>TRBJ1-1|once|TRBD1|TRBV9
TGTGCCAGCAGCCAAACAGGGGGTCCCACTGAAGCTTTCTTT
CASSQTGGPTEAFF
>TRBJ2-3|.|TRBD2|TRBV18
TGTGCCAGCTCACCCCGGGACTACACAGATACGCAGTATTTT
CASSPRDYTDTQYF
>TRBJ1-2|few|.|TRBV7-9
TGTGCCAGCAGCTTAGCCCGGGGAGGGGAGTATGGCTACACCTTC
CASSLARGGEYGYTF
>TRBJ2-1|.|TRBD2|TRBV5-1
TGCGCCAGCAGCGGTGGCGGGAGGGGCACCTACAATGAGCAGTTCTTC
CASSGGGRGTYNEQFF
>TRBJ2-3|.|.|TRBV5-1
TGCGCCAGCAGCCCATTGGGCGGGGAAAGCACAGATACGCAGTATTTT
CASSPLGGESTDTQYF
>TRBJ2-1|.|TRBD2|TRBV10-3
TGTGCCATCAGTGGGGTTGCCAGCGGGAGTGGGAACAATGAGCAGTTCTTC
CAISGVASGSGNNEQFF
>TRBJ2-3|.|TRBD2|TRBV24-1
TGTGCCACCAGTGCCTCGGGAGCCGCGGGAGGGGGCACAGATACGCAGTATTTT
CATSASGAAGGGTDTQYF
>TRBJ2-1|.|.|TRBV14
TGTGCCAGCAGCCAAGTTACCCGAGTGAAGCAGTTCTTC
CASSQVTRVKQFF
>TRBJ1-1|.|.|TRBV5-1
TGCGCCAGCAGCTTAGGACAAGACAACACTGAAGCTTTCTTT
CASSLGQDNTEAFF
>TRBJ1-3|few|.|TRBV5-1
TGCGCCAGCAGCCTCCTTTCCGTTAGCTCTGGAAACACCATATATTTT
CASSLLSVSSGNTIYF
>TRBJ2-3|.|.|TRBV13
TGTGCCAGCAGCCAGAGGAGGGTAGATACGCAGTATTTT
CASSQRRVDTQYF
>TRBJ2-4|.|.|TRBV30
TGTGCCTGGAGTGTTCAGGGAGCCAAAAACATTCAGTACTTC
CAWSVQGAKNIQYF
>TRBJ1-1|.|.|TRBV24-1
TGTGCCACCAGTGATTTGGCCCTGCTCGGTATGAACACTGAAGCTTTCTTT
CATSDLALLGMNTEAFF
>TRBJ2-2|.|.|TRBV2
TGTGCCAGCAGGGACAGCGTGGTCGGGGAGCTGTTTTTT
CASRDSVVGELFF
>TRBJ1-2|.|.|TRBV4-1
TGCGCCAGCAGCCAAGAGTCCGGTACGAGGGGCTACACCTTC
CASSQESGTRGYTF
>TRBJ1-3|.|.|TRBV21-1
TGTGCCAGCAGCATAAAACGCGAGACGGGCAGCCACAATTCGGGAGACACCATATATTTT
CASSIKRETGSHNSGDTIYF
>TRBJ2-3|.|.|TRBV11-3
TGTGCCAGCAGCACGGTTAGCACAGATACGCAGTATTTT
CASSTVSTDTQYF
>TRBJ2-6|.|.|TRBV7-2
TGTGCCAGCAGCGCCCCGGGCCCCGGAGGCTCTGGGGCCAACGTCCTGACTTTC
CASSAPGPGGSGANVLTF
>TRBJ2-5|few|TRBD2|TRBV9
TGTGCCAGCAGCGTAACGGGGGGAAAGACCCAGTACTTC
CASSVTGGKTQYF
>TRBJ2-7|.|.|TRBV11-3
TGTGCCAGCAGCTTCTATCACAGCGAGCAGTACTTC
CASSFYHSEQYF
>TRBJ1-4|.|.|TRBV19
TGTGCCAGTAGTAGAAAAACCTACAGGGTCGTGGCTAATGAAAAACTGTTTTTT
CASSRKTYRVVANEKLFF
>TRBJ2-1|.|TRBD1|TRBV6-4
TGTGCCAGCAGTGGACAGGGGTTTTCCTACAATGAGCAGTTCTTC
CASSGQGFSYNEQFF
>TRBJ2-3|.|TRBD1|TRBV19
TGTGCCAGTCTTCCGGGACAGGGGAGGAGGGTATCTAATACGCAGTATTTT
CASLPGQGRRVSNTQYF
>TRBJ2-2|.|.|TRBV5-4
TGTGCCAGCAGTGTGAACAGGGATCACGGGGAGCTGTTTTTT
CASSVNRDHGELFF
>TRBJ1-4|.|.|TRBV28
TGTGCCAGCAGTTTGATCGGGGGTGTAACTACTAATGAAAAACTGTTTTTT
CASSLIGGVTTNEKLFF
>TRBJ1-1|.|.|TRBV6-5
TGTGCCAGCAGTTACTGGGGCAGGGTAAACACTGAAGCTTTCTTT
CASSYWGRVNTEAFF
>TRBJ2-2|.|TRBD2|TRBV18
TGTGCCAGCTCACCAAAGGGCGCGGGAGCGAACACCGGGGAGCTGTTTTTT
CASSPKGAGANTGELFF
>TRBJ2-5|.|.|TRBV18
TGTGCCAGCTCACCACAGGGGAAGACCCAGTACTTC
CASSPQGKTQYF
>TRBJ2-1|.|.|TRBV2
TGTGCCAGCAACAGAGCCCTGGATTACAATGAGCAGTTCTTC
CASNRALDYNEQFF
>TRBJ2-5|.|.|TRBV18
TGTGCCAGCTCCGGGGGTAGCCAAGAGACCCAGTACTTC
CASSGGSQETQYF
>TRBJ2-5|.|.|TRBV6-1
TGTGCCAGCAGTGAAACCCAGGGTTTGTGGGAGACCCAGTACTTC
CASSETQGLWETQYF
>TRBJ2-1|.|TRBD1|TRBV11-2
TGTGCCAGCAGCCACAACCGGGACAGCCACAATGAGCAGTTCTTC
CASSHNRDSHNEQFF
>TRBJ1-3|.|.|TRBV29-1
TGCAGCGTTGAGACCAGGGGCACTTCTGGAAACACCATATATTTT
CSVETRGTSGNTIYF
>TRBJ2-1|.|.|TRBV11-3
TGTGCCAGCAGCTTTACAACCCCGGACAGTGTGTTCTTC
CASSFTTPDSVFF
>TRBJ1-6|.|TRBD1|TRBV9
TGTGCCAGCAGCGACTCGGGGACAGGGAGCTCCTATAATTCACCCCTCCACTTT
CASSDSGTGSSYNSPLHF
>TRBJ2-2|once|TRBD1|TRBV7-6
TGTGCCAGCAGATACTCCGGGACAGGGTACACCGGGGAGCTGTTTTTT
CASRYSGTGYTGELFF
>TRBJ1-6|.|TRBD1|TRBV2
TGTGCCAGCAGGCGGGACAGGGGGGGAGTACCCCTCCACTTT
CASRRDRGGVPLHF
>TRBJ2-3|.|.|TRBV30
TGTGCCTGGAGCCTGTCTGGAGCTCGGGATACGCAGTATTTT
CAWSLSGARDTQYF
>TRBJ1-1|.|TRBD1|TRBV9
TGTGCCAGCAGCGTAGATGGACAGGGGGTGAACACTGAAGCTTTCTTT
CASSVDGQGVNTEAFF
>TRBJ2-6|.|.|TRBV7-3
TGTGCCAGCAGTCAAAACGGGGGTGGGGCCAACGTCCTGACTTTC
CASSQNGGGANVLTF
>TRBJ1-1|once|.|TRBV7-9
TGTGCCAGCAGCCACCAATCGGGAGGGAACACTGAAGCTTTCTTT
CASSHQSGGNTEAFF
>TRBJ2-1|.|.|TRBV29-1
TGCAGCCCCCCTGCGGTCATGGCCTACAATGAGCAGTTCTTC
CSPPAVMAYNEQFF
>TRBJ1-1|.|.|TRBV9
TGTGCCAGCAGCGCGGACAAGAACACTGAAGCTTTCTTT
CASSADKNTEAFF
>TRBJ1-6|.|.|TRBV15
TGTGCCACCAGCAGAGACTCCCAGGGTGTGTCACCCCTCCACTTT
CATSRDSQGVSPLHF
>TRBJ1-5|.|.|TRBV21-1
TGTGCCAGCAGCAAAGTAGTCGGGGACAGTTCGGACGTAATACATCAGCCCCAGCATTTT
CASSKVVGDSSDVIHQPQHF
>TRBJ1-2|.|TRBD1|TRBV6-4
TGTGCCGGCAGGGGGCGGGGGATCAACTATGGCTACACCTTC
CAGRGRGINYGYTF
>TRBJ2-2|.|.|TRBV19
TGTGCCAGTAAGTTCGCAGGAAACACCGGGGAGCTGTTTTTT
CASKFAGNTGELFF
>TRBJ2-1|once|TRBD2|TRBV2
TGTGCCAGCAGTTTAGCGGGGGGGCCATCCAATGAGCAGTTCTTC
CASSLAGGPSNEQFF
>TRBJ2-2|.|TRBD1|TRBV19
TGTGCCAGTAGCGGACAGGGTTTAGGCCCCGGCCCCGGGGAGCTGTTTTTT
CASSGQGLGPGPGELFF